Here is one T cell receptor (beta chain) with its context. This sample is drawn from a study of blood T cell repertoires in COVID-19. This CDR3 is built from 16 residues. Unmatched junction bases numbered 11, after V lost 8 bases and J lost 4 bases. Per germline, CDR1 MNHEY and CDR2 SVGEGT. Methods used by the authors: Reference gene primer amplification gave nucleated cell count estimates. Sequencing was performed with immunoSEQ multiplex PCR; in TCRdb, only in-frame clones are kept and a portion is missing. V and J calls and clone size are as listed in that table; D and trimming were resolved from the DNA. The data show about 220,000 clones, around 88% seen once.

The origin of this receptor is a woman in her thirties who had recovered from COVID-19. The sample comprised peripheral blood. The J gene is TRBJ2-1, the V gene TRBV6-2 or TRBV6-3; 10 bases line up with TRBD2. This CDR3 reads CASGSAGGPRYNEQFF. CDR3 sequence (DNA): TGTGCCAGCGGTTCAGCGGGGGGGCCTAGGTACAATGAGCAGTTCTTC.